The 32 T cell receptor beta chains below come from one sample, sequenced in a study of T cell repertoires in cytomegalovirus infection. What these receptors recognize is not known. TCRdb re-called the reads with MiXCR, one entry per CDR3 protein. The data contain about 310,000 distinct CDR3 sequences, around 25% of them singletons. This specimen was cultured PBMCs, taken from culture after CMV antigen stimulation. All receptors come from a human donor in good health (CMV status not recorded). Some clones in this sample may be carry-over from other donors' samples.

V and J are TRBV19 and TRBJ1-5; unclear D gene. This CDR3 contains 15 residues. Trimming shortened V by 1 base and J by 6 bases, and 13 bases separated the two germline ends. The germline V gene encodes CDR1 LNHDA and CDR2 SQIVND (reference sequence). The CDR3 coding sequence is TGTGCCAGTAGTATAGTTATAGGGCCCGGTCAGCCCCAGCATTTT. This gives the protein CASSIVIGPGQPQHF.

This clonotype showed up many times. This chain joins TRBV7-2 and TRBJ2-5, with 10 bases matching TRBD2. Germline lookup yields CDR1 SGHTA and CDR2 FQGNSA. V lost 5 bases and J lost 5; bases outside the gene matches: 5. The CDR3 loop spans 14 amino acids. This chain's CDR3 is CASSLSGRRETQYF. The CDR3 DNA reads TGTGCCAGCAGCCTTAGCGGGAGGCGGGAGACCCAGTACTTC. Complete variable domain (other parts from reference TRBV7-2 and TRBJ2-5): GAGVSQSPSNKVTEKGKDVELRCDPISGHTALYWYRQSLGQGLEFLIYFQGNSAPDKSGLPSDRFSAERTGGSVSTLTIQRTQQEDSAVYLCASSLSGRRETQYFGPGTRLLVL.

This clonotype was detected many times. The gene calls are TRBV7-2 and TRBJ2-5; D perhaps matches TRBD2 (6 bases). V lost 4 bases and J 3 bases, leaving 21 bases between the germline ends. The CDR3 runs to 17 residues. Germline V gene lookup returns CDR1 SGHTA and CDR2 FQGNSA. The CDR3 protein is CASSSASGVSGEETQYF. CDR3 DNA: TGTGCCAGCAGCTCTGCGTCGGGGGTCAGCGGAGAAGAGACCCAGTACTTC. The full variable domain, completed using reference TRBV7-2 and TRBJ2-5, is GAGVSQSPSNKVTEKGKDVELRCDPISGHTALYWYRQSLGQGLEFLIYFQGNSAPDKSGLPSDRFSAERTGGSVSTLTIQRTQQEDSAVYLCASSSASGVSGEETQYFGPGTRLLVL.

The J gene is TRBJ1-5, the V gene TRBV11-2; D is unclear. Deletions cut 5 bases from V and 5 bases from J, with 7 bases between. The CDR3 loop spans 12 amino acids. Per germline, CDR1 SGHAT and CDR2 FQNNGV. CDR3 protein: CASSHRDQPQHF. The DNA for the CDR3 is TGTGCCAGCAGCCACCGGGATCAGCCCCAGCATTTT.

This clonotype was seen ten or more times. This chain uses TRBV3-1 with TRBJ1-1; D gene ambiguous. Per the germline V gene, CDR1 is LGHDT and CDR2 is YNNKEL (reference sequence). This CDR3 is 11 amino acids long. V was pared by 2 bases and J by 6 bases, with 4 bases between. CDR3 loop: CASSQLSEAFF. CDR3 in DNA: TGTGCCAGCAGCCAACTATCTGAAGCTTTCTTT.

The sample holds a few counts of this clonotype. The CDR3 loop is CASSPQGLEQYF. CDR3 in DNA: TGTGCCAGCAGTCCTCAGGGGCTCGAGCAGTACTTC. The genes are TRBV6-6 and TRBJ2-7, with a possible D match to TRBD1 (6 bases). CDR1 MNHNY and CDR2 SVGAGI come from the germline V gene (reference sequence). The CDR3 spans 12 residues. V gave up 5 bases and J gave up 6 bases, with 11 bases separating them.

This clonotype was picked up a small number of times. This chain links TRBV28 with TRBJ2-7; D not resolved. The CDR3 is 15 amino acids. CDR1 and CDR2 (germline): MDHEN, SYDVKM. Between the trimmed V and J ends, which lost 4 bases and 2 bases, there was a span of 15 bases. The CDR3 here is CASSSHAEPTYEQYF. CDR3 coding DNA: TGTGCCAGCAGTTCGCATGCGGAGCCAACCTACGAGCAGTACTTC.

DNA of the CDR3: TGTGCCAGCAGGTTGGCGAACGGGGCTTGGAATGAGCAGTTCTTC. This encodes CASRLANGAWNEQFF. The chain combines TRBV28 with TRBJ2-1; D assignment may be TRBD1 or TRBD2 (5 bases each). V shed 6 bases and J shed 7 bases, with 19 bases lying between them. The CDR3 runs 15 residues. Germline CDR1 reads MDHEN; CDR2 reads SYDVKM.

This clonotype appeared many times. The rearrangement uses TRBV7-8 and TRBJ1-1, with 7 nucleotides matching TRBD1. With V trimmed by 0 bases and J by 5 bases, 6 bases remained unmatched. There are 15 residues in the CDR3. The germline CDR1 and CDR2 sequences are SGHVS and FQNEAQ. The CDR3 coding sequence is TGTGCCAGCAGCTTAGCGCGACAGGGAGGGACTGAAGCTTTCTTT. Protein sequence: CASSLARQGGTEAFF.

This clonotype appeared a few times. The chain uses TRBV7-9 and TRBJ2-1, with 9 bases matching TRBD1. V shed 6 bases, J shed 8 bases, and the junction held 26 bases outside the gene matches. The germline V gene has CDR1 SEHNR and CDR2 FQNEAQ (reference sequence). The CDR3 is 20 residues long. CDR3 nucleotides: TGTGCCAGCAGTTCACCCTCGACAGGGGGGGCGCGGGAGAACCGACATGAGCAGTTCTTC. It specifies CASSSPSTGGARENRHEQFF. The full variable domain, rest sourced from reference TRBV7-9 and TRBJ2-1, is DTGVSQNPRHKITKRGQNVTFRCDPISEHNRLYWYRQTLGQGPEFLTYFQNEAQLEKSRLLSDRFSAERPKGSFSTLEIQRTEQGDSAMYLCASSSPSTGGARENRHEQFFGPGTRLTVL.

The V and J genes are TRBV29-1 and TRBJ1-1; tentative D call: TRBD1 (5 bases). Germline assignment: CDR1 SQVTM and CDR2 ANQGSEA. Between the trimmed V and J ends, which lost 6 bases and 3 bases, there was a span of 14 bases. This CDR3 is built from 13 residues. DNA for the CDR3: TGCAGCGTGGATGGGGCGCGGGACACTGAAGCTTTCTTT. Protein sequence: CSVDGARDTEAFF.

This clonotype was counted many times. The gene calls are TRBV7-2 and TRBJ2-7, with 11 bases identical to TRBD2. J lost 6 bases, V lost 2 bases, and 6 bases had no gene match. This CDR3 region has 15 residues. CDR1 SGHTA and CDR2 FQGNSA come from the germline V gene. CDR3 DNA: TGTGCCAGCAGCTTACGGACTAGCGGGTGGTCCGAGCAGTACGTC. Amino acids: CASSLRTSGWSEQYV.

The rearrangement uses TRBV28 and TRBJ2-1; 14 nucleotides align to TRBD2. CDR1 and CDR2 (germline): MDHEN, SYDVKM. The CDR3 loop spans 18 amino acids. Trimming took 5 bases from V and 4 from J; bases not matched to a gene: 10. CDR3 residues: CASSTGLAGAHSYNEQFF. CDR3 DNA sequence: TGTGCCAGCAGTACGGGACTAGCGGGAGCCCACTCATACAATGAGCAGTTCTTC.

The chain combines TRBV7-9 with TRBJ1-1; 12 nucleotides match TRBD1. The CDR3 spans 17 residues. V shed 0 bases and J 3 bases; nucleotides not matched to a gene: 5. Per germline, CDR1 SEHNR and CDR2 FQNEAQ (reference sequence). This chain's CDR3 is CASSLAGGDRGHTEAFF. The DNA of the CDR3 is TGTGCCAGCAGCTTAGCCGGGGGGGACAGGGGGCACACTGAAGCTTTCTTT.

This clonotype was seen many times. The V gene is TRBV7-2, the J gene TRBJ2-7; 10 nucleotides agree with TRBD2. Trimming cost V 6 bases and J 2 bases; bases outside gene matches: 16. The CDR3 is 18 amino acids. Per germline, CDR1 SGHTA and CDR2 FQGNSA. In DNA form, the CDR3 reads TGTGCCAGCAGTCGTGATACCGGGACTAGCGTAAGGGCCTACGAGCAGTACTTC. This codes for CASSRDTGTSVRAYEQYF.

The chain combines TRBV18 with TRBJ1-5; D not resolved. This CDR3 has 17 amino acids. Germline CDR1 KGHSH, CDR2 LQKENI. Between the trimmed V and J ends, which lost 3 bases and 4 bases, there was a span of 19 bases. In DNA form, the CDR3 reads TGTGCCAGCTCACCTAGTTCCCCCCAGGTGGGAAATCAGCCCCAGCATTTT. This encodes CASSPSSPQVGNQPQHF.

Here the CDR3 DNA reads TGTGCCAGCAGTCCACAGGTCGGGGCTTTCTTT. Residues: CASSPQVGAFF. The chain joins TRBV7-2 to TRBJ1-1, with D tentatively TRBD1 (5 bases). Trimming pared 6 bases from V and 11 bases from J, leaving 13 bases between. The germline gives CDR1 SGHTA, CDR2 FQGNSA. CDR3 length: 11 amino acids.

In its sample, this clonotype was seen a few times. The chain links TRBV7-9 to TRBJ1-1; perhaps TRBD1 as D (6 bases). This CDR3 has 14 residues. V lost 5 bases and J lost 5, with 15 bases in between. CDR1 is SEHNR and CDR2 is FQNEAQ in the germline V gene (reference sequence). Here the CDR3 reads CASSPNPRGTEAFF. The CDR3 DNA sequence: TGTGCCAGCAGCCCAAATCCGAGGGGGACTGAAGCTTTCTTT.

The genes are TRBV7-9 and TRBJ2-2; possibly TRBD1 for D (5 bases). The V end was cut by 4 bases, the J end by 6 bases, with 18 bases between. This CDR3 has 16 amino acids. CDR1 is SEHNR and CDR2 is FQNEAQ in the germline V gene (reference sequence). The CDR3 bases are TGTGCCAGCAGCTCTCCCAGGGAAAGGAGCCCCGGGGAGCTGTTTTTT. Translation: CASSSPRERSPGELFF.

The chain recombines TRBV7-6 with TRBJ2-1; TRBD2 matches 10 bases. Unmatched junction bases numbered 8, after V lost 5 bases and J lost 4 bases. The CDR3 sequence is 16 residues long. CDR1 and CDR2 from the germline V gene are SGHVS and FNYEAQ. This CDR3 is CASSPTLAGEYNEQFF. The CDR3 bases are TGTGCCAGCAGCCCGACTCTAGCGGGAGAGTACAATGAGCAGTTCTTC.

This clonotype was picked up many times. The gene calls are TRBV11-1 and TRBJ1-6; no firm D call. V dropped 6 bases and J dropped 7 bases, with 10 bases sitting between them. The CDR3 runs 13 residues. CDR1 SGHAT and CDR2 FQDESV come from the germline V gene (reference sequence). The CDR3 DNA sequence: TGTGCCAGCAGTTACCTTGGGAATTCACCCCTCCACTTT. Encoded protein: CASSYLGNSPLHF.

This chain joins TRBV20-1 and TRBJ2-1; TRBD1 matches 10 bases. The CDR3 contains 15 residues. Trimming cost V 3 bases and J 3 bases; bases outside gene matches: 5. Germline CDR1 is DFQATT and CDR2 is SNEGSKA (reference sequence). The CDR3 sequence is CSASIGDRGYNEQFF. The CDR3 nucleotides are TGCAGTGCTAGTATAGGGGACAGGGGCTACAATGAGCAGTTCTTC.

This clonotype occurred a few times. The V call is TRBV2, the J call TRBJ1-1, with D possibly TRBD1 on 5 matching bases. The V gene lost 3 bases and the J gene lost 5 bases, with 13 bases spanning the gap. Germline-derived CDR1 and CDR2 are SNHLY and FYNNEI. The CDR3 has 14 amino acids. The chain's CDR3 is CASSDQGRFTEAFF. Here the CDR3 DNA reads TGTGCCAGCAGTGATCAGGGAAGGTTTACTGAAGCTTTCTTT.

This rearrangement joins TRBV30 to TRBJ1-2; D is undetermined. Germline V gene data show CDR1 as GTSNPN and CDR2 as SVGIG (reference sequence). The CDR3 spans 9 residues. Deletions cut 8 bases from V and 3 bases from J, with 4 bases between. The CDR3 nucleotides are TGTGCCGGGGACTATGGCTACACCTTC. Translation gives CAGDYGYTF.

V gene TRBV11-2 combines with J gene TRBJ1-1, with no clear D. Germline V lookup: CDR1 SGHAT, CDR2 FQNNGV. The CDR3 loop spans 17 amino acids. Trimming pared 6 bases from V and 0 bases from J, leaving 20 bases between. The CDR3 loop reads CASSYMRVGSLNTEAFF. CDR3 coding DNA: TGTGCCAGCAGTTATATGAGGGTAGGGTCCCTGAACACTGAAGCTTTCTTT.

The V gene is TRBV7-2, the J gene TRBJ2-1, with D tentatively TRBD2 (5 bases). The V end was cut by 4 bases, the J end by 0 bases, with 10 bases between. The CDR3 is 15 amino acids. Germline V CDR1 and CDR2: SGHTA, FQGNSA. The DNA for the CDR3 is TGTGCCAGCAGCTACCTACGGGGCTCCTACAATGAGCAGTTCTTC. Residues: CASSYLRGSYNEQFF.

As DNA, the CDR3 is TGCAGTGCTGTTACAGGGGGTGAAAAACTGTTTTTT. Its translation: CSAVTGGEKLFF. The chain couples TRBV20-1 to TRBJ1-4; 8 nucleotides match TRBD1. Germline assignment: CDR1 DFQATT and CDR2 SNEGSKA (reference sequence). The CDR3 is 12 amino acids. V trimming: 5 bases; J trimming: 7 bases; junction bases outside the gene matches: 3.

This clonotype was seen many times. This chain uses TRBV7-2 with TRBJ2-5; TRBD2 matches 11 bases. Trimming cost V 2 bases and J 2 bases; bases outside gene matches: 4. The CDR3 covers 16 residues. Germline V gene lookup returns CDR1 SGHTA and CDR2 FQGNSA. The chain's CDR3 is CASSLWGLAAQETQYF. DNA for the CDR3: TGTGCCAGCAGCTTATGGGGACTAGCGGCTCAAGAGACCCAGTACTTC.

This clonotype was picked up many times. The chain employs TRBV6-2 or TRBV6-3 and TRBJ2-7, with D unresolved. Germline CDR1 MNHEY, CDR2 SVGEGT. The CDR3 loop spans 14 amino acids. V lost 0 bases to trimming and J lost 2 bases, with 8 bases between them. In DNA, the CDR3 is TGTGCCAGCAGTTACTCGAGTGCTCCCTACGAGCAGTACGTC. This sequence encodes CASSYSSAPYEQYV.

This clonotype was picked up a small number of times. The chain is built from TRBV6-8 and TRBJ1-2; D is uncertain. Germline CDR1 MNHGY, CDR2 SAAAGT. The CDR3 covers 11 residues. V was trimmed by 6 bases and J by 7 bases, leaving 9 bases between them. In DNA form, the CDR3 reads TGTGCCAGCAGCCTCTATGGTGGCTACACCTTC. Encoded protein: CASSLYGGYTF.

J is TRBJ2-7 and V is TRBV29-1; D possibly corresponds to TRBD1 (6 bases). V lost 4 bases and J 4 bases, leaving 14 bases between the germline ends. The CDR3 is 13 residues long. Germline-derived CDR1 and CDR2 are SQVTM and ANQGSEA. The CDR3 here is CSVAGGSGYEQYF. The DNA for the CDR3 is TGCAGCGTTGCTGGGGGCTCCGGATACGAGCAGTACTTC.

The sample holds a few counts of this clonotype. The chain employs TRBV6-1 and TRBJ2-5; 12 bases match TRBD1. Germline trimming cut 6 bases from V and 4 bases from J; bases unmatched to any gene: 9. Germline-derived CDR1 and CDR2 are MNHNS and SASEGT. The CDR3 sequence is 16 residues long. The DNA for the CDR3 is TGTGCCAGCAGAAGAACAGGGACAGGGGGCGTAGAGACCCAGTACTTC. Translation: CASRRTGTGGVETQYF.